This entry is about one T cell receptor beta chain. Its antigen is still unknown. This specimen belongs to a study of STAT5B mutations in CD4+ large granular lymphocyte leukemia. About the research overall: The CDR3 'QG' motif was associated with a particular HLA allele among healthy donors.

Findings and limits, study-wide: TRBV06-family usage was enriched in top patient clones (8/27) versus controls (2/35). Roughly a quarter of private leukemic clonotypes occurred rarely in other patients' non-leukemic repertoires.

Authors' analysis steps: A productive frequency of 2.59 x 10-5 was the lowest detectable. Profiled with immunoSEQ multiplex PCR; TCRdb holds only in-frame clones, not every one. V, J and clone size reflect that table, while D and trimming were determined from the DNA. The sample gives about 30,000 clones, approximately 74% of which show up once; more than 0.85% is in the top ten. CDR1 and CDR2 from the germline V gene are SGHTA and FQGTGA. This CDR3 contains 13 residues. V was trimmed by 7 bases and J by 5 bases, leaving 13 bases between them. The chain recombines TRBV7-3 with TRBJ2-3; tentatively, D is TRBD2 (5 bases). Sequenced: CD4+ T cells from blood buffy coats. This receptor was obtained from a human donor in good health. Here the CDR3 DNA reads TGTGCCAGCACCAGAGGGAGAGGAGATACGCAGTATTTT. Protein: CASTRGRGDTQYF.